The T cell receptor (beta chain) under discussion was sequenced for a study of Graves' ophthalmopathy and Graves' hyperthyroidism. Patients were diagnosed from clinical symptoms, serum thyroxine, TRAb, thyroid ultrasound and orbital computed tomography. The PBMCs originated from more than 8 ml of fresh peripheral blood. In its sample, this clonotype was seen many times. Its antigen is not known. General observations from the study: In blood, most expanded thyroid clonotypes above 0.001 frequency were also detected.

Amplification from RNA transcripts yielded the TCR beta CDR3 regions. An opening RT-PCR round employed HTBI primers and preceded a second-round multiplex PCR. MiXCR, applied by TCRdb to the multiplex PCR reads, yields one record per CDR3 protein. The repertoire holds 150,000 to 200,000 distinct CDR3 sequences, with roughly 36% as singletons. Material for sequencing was peripheral blood. This sequence originates from a man between 25 and 39 years old with Graves' ophthalmopathy.

The CDR3 DNA reads as TGTGCCAGCAGTGAAACGGCTAGCGGGAGCTACGAGCAGTACTTC. Translation gives CASSETASGSYEQYF. The chain recombines TRBV6-1 with TRBJ2-7; TRBD2 matches at 10 bases. V shed 2 bases and J 3 bases; nucleotides not matched to a gene: 4. CDR3 length: 15 amino acids. Germline assignment: CDR1 MNHNS and CDR2 SASEGT.